Each of the 10 T cell receptor beta chains below was sequenced from the same sample in a study of T cells after yellow fever vaccination. TCRdb recomputed calls from the 5' RACE reads with MiXCR, one row per CDR3 protein. Of some 560,000 distinct CDR3 sequences listed, about a fifth are singletons. The sequences come from PBMCs, collected 15 days after the yellow fever booster vaccination. The receptors were sampled from a young man who received the YFV17D yellow fever vaccine.

In its sample, this clonotype was seen a few times. J is TRBJ2-5 and V is TRBV3-1; D possibly corresponds to TRBD2 (5 bases). From germline, CDR1 is LGHDT and CDR2 YNNKEL (reference sequence). With 3 bases removed from V and 6 bases from J, the gap between germline ends came to 17 bases. The CDR3 loop spans 15 amino acids. DNA for the CDR3: TGTGCCAGCAGCCAGGGAGATTGGGCCGCGAAGACCCAGTACTTC. Encoded protein: CASSQGDWAAKTQYF.

This clonotype has a handful of counts. The chain couples TRBV5-1 to TRBJ2-7; tentatively, D is TRBD1 (5 bases). In germline, CDR1 is SGHRS, CDR2 YFSETQ. Deletions cut 0 bases from V and 1 base from J, with 14 bases between. The CDR3 is 16 residues long. In nucleotides, the CDR3 is TGCGCCAGCAGCTTGGTCGGCAGGGATGGGTCCTACGAGCAGTACTTC. Translation: CASSLVGRDGSYEQYF.

This clonotype has more than one count but fewer than ten. V usage is TRBV20-1 and J usage is TRBJ2-3, with 10 bases that match TRBD2. CDR1 and CDR2 from the germline V gene are DFQATT and SNEGSKA (reference sequence). J gave up 1 base and V 5 bases, and 6 bases lay outside the gene matches. This CDR3 is built from 15 residues. The CDR3 loop reads CSASPGTSGTDTQYF. The DNA of the CDR3 is TGCAGTGCTTCCCCCGGGACTAGCGGCACAGATACGCAGTATTTT.

This chain uses TRBV20-1 with TRBJ2-1; D is ambiguous. The CDR3 has 12 amino acids. Germline CDR1 is DFQATT and CDR2 is SNEGSKA (reference sequence). Trimming took off 7 bases at V and 0 bases at J, with 7 bases between the two ends. The CDR3 DNA reads TGCAGTGTCTTTGGCTCCTACAATGAGCAGTTCTTC. Amino acid sequence: CSVFGSYNEQFF.

The chain has TRBV3-1 and TRBJ2-1; 11 nucleotides agree with TRBD2. With V trimmed by 4 bases and J by 7 bases, 9 bases remained unmatched. This CDR3 is built from 16 residues. The germline gives CDR1 LGHDT, CDR2 YNNKEL (reference sequence). This CDR3 is CASSRRATSGKNEQFF. In nucleotides, the CDR3 is TGTGCCAGCAGCCGCAGGGCGACTAGCGGGAAAAATGAGCAGTTCTTC.

This clonotype has more than one count but fewer than ten. The genes are TRBV5-1 and TRBJ2-1; no reliable D call. The CDR3 is made up of 14 amino acids. Trimming cost V 2 bases and J 4 bases, with 10 bases left between them. The germline gives CDR1 SGHRS, CDR2 YFSETQ. The CDR3 loop reads CASSFGSPYNEQFF. In DNA form, the CDR3 reads TGCGCCAGCAGCTTTGGTAGTCCTTACAATGAGCAGTTCTTC.

The chain joins TRBV10-3 to TRBJ2-1; 10 bases match TRBD1. J was trimmed by 2 bases and V by 4 bases; bases with no gene match: 2. The CDR3 loop spans 15 amino acids. Germline V CDR1 and CDR2: ENHRY, SYGVKD. CDR3 residues: CAISGGQGAYNEQFF. CDR3 nucleotide sequence: TGTGCCATCAGTGGTGGACAGGGGGCCTACAATGAGCAGTTCTTC.

This clonotype was counted only a few times. The V gene is TRBV14, the J gene TRBJ2-3; unclear D gene. CDR3 length: 15 residues. V was shortened by 1 base and J by 0 bases, with 8 bases between the two germline ends. From germline, CDR1 is SGHDN and CDR2 FVKESK. CDR3 in DNA: TGTGCCAGCAGCCAAGGAACAACTAGCACAGATACGCAGTATTTT. Residues: CASSQGTTSTDTQYF.

The CDR3 coding sequence is TGCGCCAGCAGCTTGGAATTTGTCGGGGGGACTGGGGCCAACGTCCTGACTTTC. Protein product: CASSLEFVGGTGANVLTF. This rearrangement joins TRBV5-1 to TRBJ2-6; TRBD2 aligns across 7 bases. Germline loops: CDR1 SGHRS, CDR2 YFSETQ. The CDR3 is 18 amino acids. With 0 bases clipped from V and 2 bases from J, the junction kept 8 bases outside the gene matches. Filled out from reference TRBV5-1 and TRBJ2-6, the complete variable domain reads KAGVTQTPRYLIKTRGQQVTLSCSPISGHRSVSWYQQTPGQGLQFLFEYFSETQRNKGNFPGRFSGRQFSNSRSEMNVSTLELGDSALYLCASSLEFVGGTGANVLTFGAGSRLTVL.

This clonotype was recorded a few times. The V call is TRBV12-3 or TRBV12-4, the J call TRBJ1-4; the match to TRBD1 covers 7 bases. After removal of 4 bases from V and 6 bases from J, the junction contained 8 bases not matched to a gene. This CDR3 region has 15 residues. The CDR3 region is CASSSLRGSDEKLFF. The CDR3 DNA reads TGTGCCAGCAGTTCCCTCAGGGGGAGCGATGAAAAACTGTTTTTT.